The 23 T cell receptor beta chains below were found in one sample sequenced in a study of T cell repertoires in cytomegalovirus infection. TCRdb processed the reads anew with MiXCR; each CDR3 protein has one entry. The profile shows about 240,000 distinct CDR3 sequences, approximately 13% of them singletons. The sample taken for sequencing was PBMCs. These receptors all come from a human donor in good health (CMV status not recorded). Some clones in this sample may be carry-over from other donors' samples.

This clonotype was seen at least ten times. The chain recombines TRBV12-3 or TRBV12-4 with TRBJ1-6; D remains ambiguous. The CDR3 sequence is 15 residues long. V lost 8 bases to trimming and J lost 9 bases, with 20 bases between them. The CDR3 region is CASSIGRGLFSPLHF. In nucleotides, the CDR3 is TGTGCCAGCTCCATTGGGCGGGGTTTGTTTTCACCCCTCCACTTT.

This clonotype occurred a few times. The CDR3 region has the DNA TGTGCCAGCAGTCCCACTCAAACCGGGGAGCTGTTTTTT. It is translated as CASSPTQTGELFF. The chain has TRBV6-2 or TRBV6-3 and TRBJ2-2; the D is unclear. V was pared by 5 bases and J by 5 bases, with 9 bases between. This CDR3 contains 13 residues. Germline V CDR1 and CDR2: MNHEY, SVGEGT.

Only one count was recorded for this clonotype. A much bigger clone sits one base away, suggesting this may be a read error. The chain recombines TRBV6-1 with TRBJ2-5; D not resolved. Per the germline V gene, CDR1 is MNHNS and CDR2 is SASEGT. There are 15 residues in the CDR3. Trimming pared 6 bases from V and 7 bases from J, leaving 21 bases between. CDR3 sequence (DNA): TGTGCCAGCAGAAACCCCTCGGTAGGATGGGGGACCCAGTACTTC. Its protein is CASRNPSVGWGTQYF.

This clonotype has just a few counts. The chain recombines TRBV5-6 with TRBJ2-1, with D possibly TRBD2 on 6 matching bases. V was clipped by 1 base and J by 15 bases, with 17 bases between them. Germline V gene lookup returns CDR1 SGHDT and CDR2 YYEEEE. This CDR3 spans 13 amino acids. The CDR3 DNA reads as TGTGCCAGCAGCTTGCCGGCGGGGAGTGTACCGTTCTTC. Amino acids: CASSLPAGSVPFF.

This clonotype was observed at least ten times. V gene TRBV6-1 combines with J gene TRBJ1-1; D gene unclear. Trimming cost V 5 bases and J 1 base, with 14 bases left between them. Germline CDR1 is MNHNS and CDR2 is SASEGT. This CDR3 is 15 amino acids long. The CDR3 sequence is CASSRSGNWNTEAFF. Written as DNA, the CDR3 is TGTGCCAGCAGTAGAAGTGGAAATTGGAACACTGAAGCTTTCTTT.

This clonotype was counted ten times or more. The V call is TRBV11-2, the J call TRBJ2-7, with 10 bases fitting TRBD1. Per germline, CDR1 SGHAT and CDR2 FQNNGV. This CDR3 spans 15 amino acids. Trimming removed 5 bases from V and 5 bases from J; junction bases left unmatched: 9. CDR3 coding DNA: TGTGCCAGCAGCCCCGGGACAGGGGCAAACCACGAGCAGTACTTC. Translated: CASSPGTGANHEQYF.

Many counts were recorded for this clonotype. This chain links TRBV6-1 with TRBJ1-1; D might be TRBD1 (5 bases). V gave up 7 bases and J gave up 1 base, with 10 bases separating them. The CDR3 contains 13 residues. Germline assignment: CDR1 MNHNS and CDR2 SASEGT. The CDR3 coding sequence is TGTGCCAGCAATACCGACAGGAACACTGAAGCTTTCTTT. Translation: CASNTDRNTEAFF.

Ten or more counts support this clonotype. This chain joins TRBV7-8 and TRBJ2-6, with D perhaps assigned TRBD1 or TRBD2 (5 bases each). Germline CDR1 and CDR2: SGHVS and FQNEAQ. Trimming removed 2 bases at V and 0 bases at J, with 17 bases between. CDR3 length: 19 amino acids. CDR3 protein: CASSLKLAGTSSGANVLTF. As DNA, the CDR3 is TGTGCCAGCAGCTTAAAATTGGCAGGGACCAGCTCTGGGGCCAACGTCCTGACTTTC.

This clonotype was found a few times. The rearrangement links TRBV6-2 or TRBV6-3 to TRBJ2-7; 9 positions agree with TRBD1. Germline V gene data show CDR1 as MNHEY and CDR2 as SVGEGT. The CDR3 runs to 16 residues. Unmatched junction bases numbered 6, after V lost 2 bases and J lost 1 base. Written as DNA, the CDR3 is TGTGCCAGCAGTTACATCGGGACAGGGCGTTCCTACGAGCAGTACTTC. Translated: CASSYIGTGRSYEQYF.

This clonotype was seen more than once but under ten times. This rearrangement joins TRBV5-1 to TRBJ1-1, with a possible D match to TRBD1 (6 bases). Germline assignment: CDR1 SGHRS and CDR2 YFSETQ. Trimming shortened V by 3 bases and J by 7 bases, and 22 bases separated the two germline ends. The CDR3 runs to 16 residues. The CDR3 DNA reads TGCGCCAGCAGCTCCAAGGGAGGGGGAAGTATGGGTGAAGCTTTCTTT. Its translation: CASSSKGGGSMGEAFF.

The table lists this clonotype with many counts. The CDR3: CASTLTGGDYEQYF. The CDR3 region has the DNA TGTGCCAGCACCTTGACAGGGGGGGACTACGAGCAGTACTTC. The rearrangement uses TRBV7-2 and TRBJ2-7, with TRBD1 matching over 9 bases. With 7 bases clipped from V and 3 bases from J, the junction kept 7 bases outside the gene matches. This CDR3 spans 14 amino acids. The V gene's germline CDR1 is SGHTA and CDR2 FQGNSA.

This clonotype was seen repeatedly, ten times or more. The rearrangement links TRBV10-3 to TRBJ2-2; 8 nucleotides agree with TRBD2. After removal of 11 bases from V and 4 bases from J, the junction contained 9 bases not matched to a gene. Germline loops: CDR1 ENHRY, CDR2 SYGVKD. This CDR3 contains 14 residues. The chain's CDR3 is CASQAGGATGELFF. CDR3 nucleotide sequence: TGTGCCTCGCAGGCGGGGGGTGCCACCGGGGAGCTGTTTTTT.

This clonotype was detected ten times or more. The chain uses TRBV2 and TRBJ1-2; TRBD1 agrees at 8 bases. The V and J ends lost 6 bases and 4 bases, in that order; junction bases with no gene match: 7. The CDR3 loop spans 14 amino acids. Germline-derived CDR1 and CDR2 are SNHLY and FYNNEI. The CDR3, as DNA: TGTGCCAGCAGGCCGAAGGGGACAGGCTATGGCTACACCTTC. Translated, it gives CASRPKGTGYGYTF.

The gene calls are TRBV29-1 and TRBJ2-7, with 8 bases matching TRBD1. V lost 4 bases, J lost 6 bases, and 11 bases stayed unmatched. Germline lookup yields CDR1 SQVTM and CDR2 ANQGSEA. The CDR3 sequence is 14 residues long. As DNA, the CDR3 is TGCAGCGTTGCCCTAGGACAGGGAAGAGGCGAGCAGTACTTC. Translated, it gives CSVALGQGRGEQYF.

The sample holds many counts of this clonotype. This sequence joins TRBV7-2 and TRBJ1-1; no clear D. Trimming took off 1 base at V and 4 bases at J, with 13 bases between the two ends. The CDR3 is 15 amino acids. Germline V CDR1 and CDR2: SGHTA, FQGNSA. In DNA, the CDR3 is TGTGCCAGCAGCTTAGATCCGGCCAGCCGCACTGAAGCTTTCTTT. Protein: CASSLDPASRTEAFF.

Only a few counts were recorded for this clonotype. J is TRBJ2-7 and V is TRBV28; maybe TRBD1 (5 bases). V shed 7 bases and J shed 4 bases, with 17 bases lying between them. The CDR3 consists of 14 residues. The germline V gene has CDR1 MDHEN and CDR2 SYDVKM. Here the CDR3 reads CASTPAGLVYEQYF. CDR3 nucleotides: TGTGCCAGCACCCCGGCAGGGTTGGTTTACGAGCAGTACTTC.

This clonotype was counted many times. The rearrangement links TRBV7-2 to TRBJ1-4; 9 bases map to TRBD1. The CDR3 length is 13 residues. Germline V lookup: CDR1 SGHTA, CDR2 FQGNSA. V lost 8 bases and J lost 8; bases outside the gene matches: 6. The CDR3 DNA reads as TGTGCCAGCGGACAGGGGACTGGCGAAAAACTGTTTTTT. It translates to CASGQGTGEKLFF.

This CDR3 is CARSDRSTDTQYF. The CDR3 DNA sequence: TGTGCCAGAAGCGATAGAAGCACAGATACGCAGTATTTT. The J gene is TRBJ2-3, the V gene TRBV2; no reliable D call. V dropped 9 bases and J dropped 0 bases, with 10 bases sitting between them. This CDR3 region has 13 residues. Per the germline V gene, CDR1 is SNHLY and CDR2 is FYNNEI.

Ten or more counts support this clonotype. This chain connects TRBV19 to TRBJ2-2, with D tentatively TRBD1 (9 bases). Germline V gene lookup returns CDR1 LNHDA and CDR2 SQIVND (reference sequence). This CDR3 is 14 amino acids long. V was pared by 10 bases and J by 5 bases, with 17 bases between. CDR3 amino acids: CAISGTGLTGELFF. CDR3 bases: TGTGCCATTAGCGGGACAGGGCTAACCGGGGAGCTGTTTTTT.

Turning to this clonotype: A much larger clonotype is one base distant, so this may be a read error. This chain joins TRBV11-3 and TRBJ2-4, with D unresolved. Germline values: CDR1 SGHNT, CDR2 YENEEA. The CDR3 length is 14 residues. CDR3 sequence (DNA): TGTGCCAGCAACTTAGATTTTCGGAGCGACATTCAGTACTTC. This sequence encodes CASNLDFRSDIQYF.

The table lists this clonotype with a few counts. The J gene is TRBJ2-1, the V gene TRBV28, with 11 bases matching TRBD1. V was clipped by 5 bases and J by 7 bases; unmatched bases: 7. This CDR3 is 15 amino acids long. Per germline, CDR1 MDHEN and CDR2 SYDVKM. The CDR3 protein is CASSAPGTGGNEQFF. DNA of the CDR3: TGTGCCAGCAGTGCCCCCGGGACAGGGGGGAATGAGCAGTTCTTC.

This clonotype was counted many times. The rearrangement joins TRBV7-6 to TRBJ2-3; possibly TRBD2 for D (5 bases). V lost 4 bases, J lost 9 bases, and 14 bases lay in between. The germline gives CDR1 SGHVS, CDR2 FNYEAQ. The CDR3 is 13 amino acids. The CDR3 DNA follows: TGTGCCAGCAGCTCTATCCGGGGTGAAACGCAGTATTTT. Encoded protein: CASSSIRGETQYF.

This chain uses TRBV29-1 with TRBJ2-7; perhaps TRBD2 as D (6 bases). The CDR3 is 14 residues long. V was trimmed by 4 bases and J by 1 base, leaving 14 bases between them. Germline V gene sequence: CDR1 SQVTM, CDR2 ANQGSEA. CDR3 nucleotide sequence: TGCAGCGTTGCTGGGGGGAAGGGATCCTACGAGCAGTACTTC. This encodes CSVAGGKGSYEQYF.